The 29 T cell receptor beta chains reported below all come from one sample, sequenced in a study of cytomegalovirus exposure and HLA in healthy donors. The PCR contained 60 Vbeta and 13 Jbeta primers. Produced via immunoSEQ multiplex PCR; TCRdb's table is partial and in-frame only. Counted here are approximately 170,000 clones, over 80% occurring once; the ten biggest clones make up roughly 1.2%. Sequenced sample: PBMCs. The receptor set was obtained from a boy younger than 10 in good health and CMV-seronegative.

The J gene is TRBJ2-3, the V gene TRBV5-1; no reliable D call. The CDR3 consists of 18 residues. Germline assignment: CDR1 SGHRS and CDR2 YFSETQ. Trimming cost V 0 bases and J 3 bases, with 20 bases left between them. CDR3 nucleotide sequence: TGCGCCAGCAGCTTGGCCGTTTGGAGTCGCAGCACAACAGATACGCAGTATTTT. Protein sequence: CASSLAVWSRSTTDTQYF.

The sample holds one count of this clone. The gene calls are TRBV6-6 and TRBJ2-4; D unresolved. The V gene lost 10 bases and the J gene lost 0 bases, with 10 bases spanning the gap. The CDR3 extends over 13 amino acids. Germline V gene data show CDR1 as MNHNY and CDR2 as SVGAGI (reference sequence). This CDR3 is CATLELAKNIQYF. CDR3 sequence (DNA): TGTGCCACCTTAGAACTAGCCAAAAACATTCAGTACTTC.

This chain links TRBV7-9 with TRBJ1-1; D remains ambiguous. This CDR3 comprises 15 residues. The germline V and J ends were trimmed by 5 bases and 2 bases, with 15 bases remaining between them. Germline CDR1 reads SEHNR; CDR2 reads FQNEAQ (reference sequence). The CDR3 sequence is CASSHSPTPNTEAFF. Here the CDR3 DNA reads TGTGCCAGCAGCCACTCCCCGACTCCCAACACTGAAGCTTTCTTT.

The sample holds one count of this clone. V usage is TRBV4-1 and J usage is TRBJ1-1; D is possibly TRBD1 (5 bases). CDR3 size: 15 residues. V was trimmed by 4 bases and J by 3 bases, leaving 15 bases between them. Germline V lookup: CDR1 MGHRA, CDR2 YSYEKL. CDR3 in DNA: TGCGCCAGCAGCCTAGGGGAGGGTTTCGACACTGAAGCTTTCTTT. This sequence encodes CASSLGEGFDTEAFF.

This chain joins TRBV18 and TRBJ2-7; 8 bases align to TRBD1. The CDR3 extends over 18 amino acids. With 3 bases clipped from V and 4 bases from J, the junction kept 17 bases outside the gene matches. The V gene's germline CDR1 is KGHSH and CDR2 LQKENI. CDR3 nucleotide sequence: TGTGCCAGCTCACCTTCGACAGGGGTCGGAATCAGATTATACGAGCAGTACTTC. It translates to CASSPSTGVGIRLYEQYF.

This clone appeared a single time. The chain links TRBV12-5 to TRBJ1-1, with 7 bases that match TRBD1. V was clipped by 2 bases and J by 3 bases; unmatched bases: 12. This CDR3 comprises 17 residues. Germline assignment: CDR1 LGHNT and CDR2 FRNRAP. The CDR3 is CASGLTRTGQFYTEAFF. In DNA form, the CDR3 reads TGTGCTAGTGGTTTGACCCGGACAGGACAGTTTTACACTGAAGCTTTCTTT.

The chain has TRBV30 and TRBJ1-1, with 8 bases matching TRBD1. V shed 8 bases, J shed 5 bases, and the junction held 7 bases outside the gene matches. Germline V gene data show CDR1 as GTSNPN and CDR2 as SVGIG (reference sequence). This CDR3 is built from 12 residues. DNA for the CDR3: TGTGCCCACAGACAGGGGAAGACTGAAGCTTTCTTT. Encoded protein: CAHRQGKTEAFF.

This chain's CDR3 is CASSSRTGRRGTEAFF. The CDR3 DNA reads TGTGCCAGCTCATCCCGGACAGGCCGGCGGGGCACTGAAGCTTTCTTT. This rearrangement joins TRBV18 to TRBJ1-1; 7 nucleotides match TRBD1. J lost 4 bases, V lost 5 bases, and 13 bases had no gene match. CDR3 length equals 16 residues. In germline, CDR1 is KGHSH, CDR2 LQKENI.

This chain uses TRBV10-1 with TRBJ1-1; perhaps TRBD1 as D (6 bases). Trimming left V 2 bases short and J 3 bases short, with 10 bases between. This CDR3 comprises 14 residues. Germline-derived CDR1 and CDR2 are WNHNN and SYGVQD (reference sequence). The CDR3 protein is CASSEGGADTEAFF. For the CDR3, the DNA is TGCGCCAGCAGTGAGGGGGGCGCGGACACTGAAGCTTTCTTT.

This clone has just one count. The chain has TRBV9 and TRBJ2-2; 11 bases fit TRBD2. The CDR3 is made up of 16 amino acids. CDR1 SGDLS and CDR2 YYNGEE come from the germline V gene. V was clipped by 3 bases and J by 2 bases; unmatched bases: 3. The CDR3 reads CASSGRLAGNTGELFF. The CDR3 region has the DNA TGTGCCAGCAGCGGAAGACTAGCGGGAAACACCGGGGAGCTGTTTTTT.

The genes are TRBV5-1 and TRBJ2-7, with D maybe TRBD2 (6 bases). V was cut by 3 bases and J by 0 bases, with 10 bases left in between. This CDR3 has 14 residues. CDR1 is SGHRS, CDR2 YFSETQ, per germline. DNA for the CDR3: TGCGCCAGCAGCTGGGGCGGGGTCTCCTACGAGCAGTACTTC. It specifies CASSWGGVSYEQYF.

The chain links TRBV4-3 to TRBJ1-5, with 9 bases identical to TRBD1. V lost 1 base, J lost 0 bases, and 4 bases stayed unmatched. The CDR3 is made up of 17 amino acids. Germline CDR1 reads LGHNA; CDR2 reads YSLEER. The CDR3 spells CASSQGTGEHSNQPQHF. The CDR3 bases are TGCGCCAGCAGCCAAGGGACAGGGGAGCATAGCAATCAGCCCCAGCATTTT.

This clone turned up a few times. The chain recombines TRBV6-6 with TRBJ1-2, with 8 positions matching TRBD1. The CDR3 runs to 15 residues. After removal of 5 bases from V and 1 base from J, the junction contained 6 bases not matched to a gene. Germline assignment: CDR1 MNHNY and CDR2 SVGAGI (reference sequence). The CDR3 bases are TGTGCCAGCAGTGCCCGACAGGGGTTTAACTATGGCTACACCTTC. It is translated as CASSARQGFNYGYTF.

This chain uses TRBV6-5 with TRBJ2-7; TRBD1 agrees at 8 bases. This CDR3 is built from 16 residues. The trim removed 4 bases at V and 5 bases at J, leaving 13 bases unmatched. From germline, CDR1 is MNHEY and CDR2 SVGAGI. CDR3 DNA sequence: TGTGCCAGCAGTTTACTCCCCAGGGGGCTCTTCCACGAGCAGTACGTC. This encodes CASSLLPRGLFHEQYV.

This clone was seen a single time. The chain uses TRBV4-1 and TRBJ1-2; tentative D call: TRBD1 (6 bases). This CDR3 spans 14 amino acids. Per germline, CDR1 MGHRA and CDR2 YSYEKL. V was cut by 1 base and J by 4 bases, with 10 bases left in between. CDR3 in DNA: TGCGCCAGCAGCCAAGGTGGGGGCAGCTATGGCTACACCTTC. Its translation: CASSQGGGSYGYTF.

This chain connects TRBV7-8 to TRBJ1-2; TRBD1 matches at 9 bases. The CDR3 covers 18 residues. After removal of 5 bases from V and 13 bases from J, the junction contained 26 bases not matched to a gene. Germline V lookup: CDR1 SGHVS, CDR2 FQNEAQ. DNA for the CDR3: TGTGCCAGCAGCCCCGGGGCCGGGACAGGGCATATACCTCCCCGCCCCACCTTC. The encoded protein is CASSPGAGTGHIPPRPTF.

The CDR3 bases are TGTGCCAGCTCACCACCGGGACTAGCTTACGCAGATACGCAGTATTTT. This translates into CASSPPGLAYADTQYF. The rearrangement joins TRBV18 to TRBJ2-3; 9 nucleotides line up with TRBD2. V was clipped by 0 bases and J by 4 bases; unmatched bases: 5. Germline assignment: CDR1 KGHSH and CDR2 LQKENI. This CDR3 is built from 16 residues.

The chain joins TRBV7-9 to TRBJ2-7; 9 nucleotides line up with TRBD1. CDR3 length: 13 residues. J gave up 6 bases and V 7 bases, and 7 bases lay outside the gene matches. CDR1 and CDR2 from the germline V gene are SEHNR and FQNEAQ (reference sequence). DNA for the CDR3: TGTGCCAGCATGGGGACAGGGAGGAGCGAGCAGTACGTC. Translation: CASMGTGRSEQYV.

This chain uses TRBV5-4 with TRBJ2-1, with 8 bases aligning to TRBD2. Germline CDR1 reads SGHNT; CDR2 reads YYREEE (reference sequence). J was trimmed by 3 bases and V by 1 base; bases with no gene match: 12. The CDR3 runs 18 residues. The CDR3 DNA sequence: TGTGCCAGCAGCTTGACGGGAAGCGGGAGAGGAGTCTACAATGAGCAGTTCTTC. It yields the protein CASSLTGSGRGVYNEQFF.

Worth noting for this clone: The same CDR3 can be traced to other DNA sequences in this sample. The rearrangement links TRBV21-1 to TRBJ1-1. TRBV21-1 is deemed a pseudogene. The CDR3 has 14 amino acids. The CDR3 is CASSKSRGRVLAFF. CDR3 coding DNA: TGTGCCAGCAGCAAGAGTCGGGGTCGGGTATTGGCTTTCTTT.

The chain employs TRBV19 and TRBJ2-2, with a possible D match to TRBD1 (5 bases). The CDR3 loop spans 19 amino acids. Trimming cost V 6 bases and J 1 base, with 24 bases left between them. Looked up from germline, CDR1 is LNHDA and CDR2 is SQIVND (reference sequence). CDR3 coding DNA: TGTGCCAGTAGCAGTCCCTCTGGCAGGTACCAGGGGAACACCGGGGAGCTGTTTTTT. The encoded protein is CASSSPSGRYQGNTGELFF.

Concerning this clone itself: One junction end disagrees with the germline gene, perhaps due to a read error. The rearrangement links TRBV9 to TRBJ2-7, with TRBD2 matching over 10 bases. There are 15 residues in the CDR3. Germline V lookup: CDR1 SGDLS, CDR2 YYNGEE. The CDR3 DNA follows: TGTGCCAGCAGTCCTTCTAGCGGGAGTGCCTATGAGCAGTACTTC. Its translation: CASSPSSGSAYEQYF.

The V and J genes are TRBV27 and TRBJ1-5, with TRBD1 matching over 8 bases. Trimming at V came to 2 bases and at J to 2 bases, leaving 11 bases not matched to a gene. Germline CDR1 reads MNHEY; CDR2 reads SMNVEV (reference sequence). The CDR3 totals 18 residues. CDR3 DNA: TGTGCCAGCAGTTTAAGGGGGACAGGAGGCTTGGGCAATCAGCCCCAGCATTTT. Protein: CASSLRGTGGLGNQPQHF.

CDR3: CASSIGYSGLYQETQYF. DNA of the CDR3: TGTGCCAGTAGTATTGGGTATAGCGGGCTTTACCAAGAGACCCAGTACTTC. The chain joins TRBV19 to TRBJ2-5, with 7 bases fitting TRBD2. V was clipped by 3 bases and J by 0 bases; unmatched bases: 10. In germline, CDR1 is LNHDA, CDR2 SQIVND (reference sequence). This CDR3 region has 17 residues.

This chain uses TRBV7-3 with TRBJ1-1; no reliable D call. With 5 bases removed from V and 13 bases from J, the gap between germline ends came to 17 bases. Germline V gene data show CDR1 as SGHTA and CDR2 as FQGTGA. This CDR3 is built from 12 residues. The CDR3: CASSPRPREVFF. The CDR3 DNA reads TGTGCCAGCAGCCCCCGACCGCGCGAGGTTTTCTTT.

This clone occurred a few times. Different DNA sequences within this sample yield the same CDR3. The chain employs TRBV27 and TRBJ2-7, with 7 bases fitting TRBD1. In germline, CDR1 is MNHEY, CDR2 SMNVEV (reference sequence). The CDR3 totals 14 residues. The V segment lost 6 bases and the J segment 0 bases; nucleotides outside the gene matches: 5. The CDR3 coding sequence is TGTGCCAGCAGGAGACAGGGAAGCTCCTACGAGCAGTACTTC. Its translation: CASRRQGSSYEQYF.

The rearrangement links TRBV4-3 to TRBJ1-2; D unresolved. Germline CDR1 reads LGHNA; CDR2 reads YSLEER. The CDR3 covers 13 residues. The ends were cut back, 0 bases at V and 5 bases at J, with 7 bases in the middle. This CDR3 reads CASSQEGSYGYTF. In DNA, the CDR3 is TGCGCCAGCAGCCAAGAAGGGAGTTATGGCTACACCTTC.

The V and J genes are TRBV7-9 and TRBJ2-7, with D tentatively TRBD1 (5 bases). Germline V lookup: CDR1 SEHNR, CDR2 FQNEAQ (reference sequence). The CDR3 runs to 15 residues. With 4 bases removed from V and 3 bases from J, the gap between germline ends came to 16 bases. The CDR3 here is CASSSPRTFNYEQYF. DNA of the CDR3: TGTGCCAGCAGCTCCCCCCGGACATTTAACTACGAGCAGTACTTC.

This sequence joins TRBV27 and TRBJ1-1, with 11 bases aligning to TRBD1. V gave up 5 bases and J gave up 12 bases; unmatched junction bases: 5. The CDR3 totals 12 residues. The germline V gene has CDR1 MNHEY and CDR2 SMNVEV (reference sequence). In nucleotides, the CDR3 is TGTGCCAGCAGTCCGGGACAGGGGGAATCTTTCTTT. It yields the protein CASSPGQGESFF.